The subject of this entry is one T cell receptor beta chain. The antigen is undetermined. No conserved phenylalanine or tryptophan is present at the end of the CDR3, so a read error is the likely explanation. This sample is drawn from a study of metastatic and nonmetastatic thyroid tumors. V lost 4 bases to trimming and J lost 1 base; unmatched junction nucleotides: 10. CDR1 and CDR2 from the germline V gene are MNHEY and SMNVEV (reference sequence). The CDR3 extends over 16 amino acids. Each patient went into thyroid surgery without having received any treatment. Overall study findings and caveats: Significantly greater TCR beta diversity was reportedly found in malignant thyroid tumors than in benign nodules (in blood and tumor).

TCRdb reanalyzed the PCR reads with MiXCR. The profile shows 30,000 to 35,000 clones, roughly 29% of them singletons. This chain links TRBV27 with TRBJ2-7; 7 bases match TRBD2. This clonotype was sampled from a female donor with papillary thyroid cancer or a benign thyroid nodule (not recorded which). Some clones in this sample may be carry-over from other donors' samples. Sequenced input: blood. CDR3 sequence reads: CASSSPKAGPSYEQYL. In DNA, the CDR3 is TGTGCCAGCAGTTCCCCCAAAGCGGGGCCATCCTACGAGCAGTACCTC.